The next 21 T cell receptor beta chains were all read from a single sample in a study of T cells in Graves' hyperthyroidism and ophthalmopathy. RNA transcripts were the template for amplifying TCR beta CDR3 regions. Using the HTBI primer set, a first-round RT-PCR was run on the TCR CDR3. TCRdb re-derived calls from the multiplex PCR reads in MiXCR, one entry per CDR3 protein. The data contain about 200,000 distinct CDR3 sequences, approximately 16% of them singletons. Sequenced material: blood. These receptors all stem from a woman aged 50 to 65 with Graves' hyperthyroidism.

To note about this clonotype: One base away lies a much larger clone, so this may be a sequencing read error. CDR3 protein: CPSSVLSERGASHTDTQYF. The CDR3 DNA is TGTCCCAGCAGCGTATTGTCGGAGAGAGGGGCCTCGCACACAGATACGCAGTATTTT. The chain combines TRBV9 with TRBJ2-3, with D perhaps being TRBD1 or TRBD2 (5 bases each). Germline loops: CDR1 SGDLS, CDR2 YYNGEE. This CDR3 contains 19 residues.

This clonotype was counted between two and nine times. V is TRBV20-1 and J is TRBJ2-1; TRBD2 aligns across 10 bases. The V segment lost 0 bases and the J segment 4 bases; nucleotides outside the gene matches: 6. The CDR3 has 16 amino acids. CDR1 and CDR2 from the germline V gene are DFQATT and SNEGSKA (reference sequence). The CDR3 region is CSARDLRTSGYNEQFF. The CDR3 DNA sequence: TGCAGTGCTAGAGATCTGCGGACTAGCGGATACAATGAGCAGTTCTTC.

This clonotype was picked up many times. The chain links TRBV7-6 to TRBJ2-5; TRBD2 is a possible D gene (5 bases). Trimming shortened V by 4 bases and J by 0 bases, and 6 bases separated the two germline ends. CDR3 length equals 13 residues. Germline-derived CDR1 and CDR2 are SGHVS and FNYEAQ. The CDR3: CASSSGNQETQYF. Here the CDR3 DNA reads TGTGCCAGCAGCTCCGGGAACCAAGAGACCCAGTACTTC.

Ten or more counts support this clonotype. V gene TRBV29-1 combines with J gene TRBJ2-1, with D possibly being TRBD2 (5 bases). V was pared by 2 bases and J by 4 bases, with 21 bases between. CDR3 length: 17 amino acids. From germline, CDR1 is SQVTM and CDR2 ANQGSEA. The CDR3 DNA reads as TGCAGCGTTGAATATGCCGCCCTGAGTGGACTTTACAATGAGCAGTTCTTC. Protein sequence: CSVEYAALSGLYNEQFF.

This rearrangement joins TRBV7-9 to TRBJ2-3, with a weak D call TRBD1 (6 bases). Trimming shortened V by 8 bases and J by 4 bases, and 10 bases separated the two germline ends. Germline loops: CDR1 SEHNR, CDR2 FQNEAQ (reference sequence). The CDR3 extends over 12 amino acids. CDR3 region: CASGGSADTQYF. The DNA of the CDR3 is TGTGCCAGCGGGGGCAGTGCAGATACGCAGTATTTT. Combining the CDR3 with reference TRBV7-9 and TRBJ2-3 gives the whole variable domain DTGVSQNPRHKITKRGQNVTFRCDPISEHNRLYWYRQTLGQGPEFLTYFQNEAQLEKSRLLSDRFSAERPKGSFSTLEIQRTEQGDSAMYLCASGGSADTQYFGPGTRLTVL.

This clonotype showed up just a few times. The CDR3 here is CASSSSKKTDTQYF. The DNA for the CDR3 is TGTGCCAGCAGTTCGTCAAAAAAAACAGATACGCAGTATTTT. The chain combines TRBV6-2 or TRBV6-3 with TRBJ2-3; D is ambiguous. The CDR3 covers 14 residues. CDR1 is MNHEY, CDR2 SVGEGT, per germline. Deletions cut 4 bases from V and 3 bases from J, with 11 bases between.

This clonotype showed up many times. The chain has TRBV10-1 and TRBJ1-1; D is perhaps TRBD1 (5 bases). CDR1 is WNHNN, CDR2 SYGVQD, per germline (reference sequence). V was clipped by 5 bases and J by 1 base, with 14 bases between them. The CDR3 spans 15 residues. The CDR3 DNA reads TGCGCCAGCAGTAATACCGGGACGGGGAACACTGAAGCTTTCTTT. Residues: CASSNTGTGNTEAFF.

This clonotype was recorded a few times. This sequence joins TRBV5-1 and TRBJ1-3; D is uncertain. V was shortened by 0 bases and J by 4 bases, with 8 bases between the two germline ends. From germline, CDR1 is SGHRS and CDR2 YFSETQ. This CDR3 comprises 14 residues. In nucleotides, the CDR3 is TGCGCCAGCAGCTTGGAGTCGGCCGGAAACACCATATATTTT. Its protein is CASSLESAGNTIYF. The full variable domain, completed using reference TRBV5-1 and TRBJ1-3, is KAGVTQTPRYLIKTRGQQVTLSCSPISGHRSVSWYQQTPGQGLQFLFEYFSETQRNKGNFPGRFSGRQFSNSRSEMNVSTLELGDSALYLCASSLESAGNTIYFGEGSWLTVV.

The genes are TRBV28 and TRBJ1-2; maybe TRBD1 (6 bases). CDR1 and CDR2 (germline): MDHEN, SYDVKM. V was pared by 2 bases and J by 3 bases, with 13 bases between. There are 15 residues in the CDR3. Here the CDR3 reads CASSLTRDTDYGYTF. For the CDR3, the DNA is TGTGCCAGCAGTTTAACCCGGGACACGGACTATGGCTACACCTTC.

Of note for this clonotype: The final CDR3 position lacks the conserved phenylalanine or tryptophan, pointing to a likely read error. The CDR3, as DNA: TGTGCCAGTAGTTTTCGACAGGGCTGGGAATATGGCTACACCCTC. It is translated as CASSFRQGWEYGYTL. The gene calls are TRBV19 and TRBJ1-2; TRBD1 aligns across 7 bases. The CDR3 runs 15 residues. Germline lookup yields CDR1 LNHDA and CDR2 SQIVND (reference sequence). V trimming: 5 bases; J trimming: 5 bases; junction bases outside the gene matches: 11.

There are many counts of this clonotype. The chain is built from TRBV6-1 and TRBJ1-4; D uncertain. CDR3 length equals 12 residues. V shed 5 bases and J shed 4 bases, with 5 bases lying between them. Germline V CDR1 and CDR2: MNHNS, SASEGT. The CDR3 protein is CASSPGNEKLFF. DNA for the CDR3: TGTGCCAGCAGTCCGGGTAATGAAAAACTGTTTTTT.

This clonotype was picked up a small number of times. A much larger clone lies a single base off, so this may be a read error. The V call is TRBV28, the J call TRBJ2-1; weak D call: TRBD1 (5 bases). Germline-derived CDR1 and CDR2 are MDHEN and SYDVKM. The length of the CDR3 is 15 residues. This chain's CDR3 is CASSFGFWVDNEQLF. Written as DNA, the CDR3 is TGTGCCAGCAGTTTTGGTTTCTGGGTGGACAATGAGCAGCTCTTC.

This clonotype was seen only a few times. The rearrangement joins TRBV2 to TRBJ1-2; 8 bases are shared with TRBD1. Trimming cost V 5 bases and J 1 base; bases outside gene matches: 12. The CDR3 is made up of 17 amino acids. Germline CDR1 is SNHLY and CDR2 is FYNNEI. In nucleotides, the CDR3 is TGTGCCAGCAGTCTTCCCCCCACAGGGGGAATTAACTATGGCTACACCTTC. It encodes CASSLPPTGGINYGYTF. Based on the CDR3 plus reference TRBV2 and TRBJ1-2, the full variable domain is EPEVTQTPSHQVTQMGQEVILRCVPISNHLYFYWYRQILGQKVEFLVSFYNNEISEKSEIFDDQFSVERPDGSNFTLKIRSTKLEDSAMYFCASSLPPTGGINYGYTFGSGTRLTVV.

This clonotype was picked up a small number of times. J is TRBJ1-5 and V is TRBV19; TRBD1 might be the D (6 bases). The germline V gene encodes CDR1 LNHDA and CDR2 SQIVND (reference sequence). CDR3 length: 15 residues. V dropped 2 bases and J dropped 7 bases, with 15 bases sitting between them. CDR3 loop: CASSIRGGLGQPQHF. DNA of the CDR3: TGTGCCAGTAGTATACGGGGGGGCCTCGGGCAGCCCCAGCATTTT.

There are many counts of this clonotype. This chain connects TRBV3-1 to TRBJ2-7, with no clear D. Trimming took off 2 bases at V and 7 bases at J, with 6 bases between the two ends. CDR3 length equals 11 residues. Germline V lookup: CDR1 LGHDT, CDR2 YNNKEL (reference sequence). The CDR3 bases are TGTGCCAGCAGCCAAAAGGGAGAGCAGTACTTC. Its protein product is CASSQKGEQYF.

At least ten counts were recorded for this clonotype. The chain couples TRBV18 to TRBJ2-5, with TRBD1 identical over 8 bases. The germline CDR1 and CDR2 sequences are KGHSH and LQKENI. Germline trimming cut 5 bases from V and 5 bases from J; bases unmatched to any gene: 4. The CDR3 loop spans 13 amino acids. The CDR3 DNA follows: TGTGCCAGCTCAACGACAGGGGTGGAGACCCAGTACTTC. It specifies CASSTTGVETQYF.

Worth noting for this clonotype: A read error may explain this, as a much larger clone is one base away. V and J are TRBV28 and TRBJ2-2; perhaps TRBD1 as D (6 bases). V was clipped by 6 bases and J by 6 bases, with 11 bases between them. The germline V gene encodes CDR1 MDHEN and CDR2 SYDVKM. The CDR3 is made up of 13 amino acids. In nucleotides, the CDR3 is TGTGCCAGCAGACCCGCAGGGGCCGGGGAGCTGTTTTTT. It yields the protein CASRPAGAGELFF.

J is TRBJ1-1 and V is TRBV10-3; the D gene is possibly TRBD1 (5 bases). V lost 5 bases and J lost 3, with 13 bases in between. This CDR3 comprises 14 residues. Germline V gene lookup returns CDR1 ENHRY and CDR2 SYGVKD. The CDR3 coding sequence is TGTGCCATCAGTTCACCAGGGATATACACTGAAGCTTTCTTT. Amino acids: CAISSPGIYTEAFF.

The chain joins TRBV3-1 to TRBJ2-1; D is unclear. Germline CDR1 and CDR2: LGHDT and YNNKEL (reference sequence). V lost 8 bases, J lost 6 bases, and 8 bases lay in between. The CDR3 is 11 residues long. The CDR3 sequence: CASVGFNEQFF. CDR3 nucleotide sequence: TGTGCCAGCGTGGGGTTCAATGAGCAGTTCTTC.

This clonotype was picked up a small number of times. V is TRBV5-1 and J is TRBJ1-1; 8 bases map to TRBD1. With 2 bases clipped from V and 0 bases from J, the junction kept 3 bases outside the gene matches. CDR3 length equals 15 residues. Germline CDR1 is SGHRS and CDR2 is YFSETQ. This chain's CDR3 is CASSFQQGVNTEAFF. CDR3 bases: TGCGCCAGCAGCTTTCAACAGGGGGTGAACACTGAAGCTTTCTTT. The whole variable domain, filled in from reference TRBV5-1 and TRBJ1-1, reads KAGVTQTPRYLIKTRGQQVTLSCSPISGHRSVSWYQQTPGQGLQFLFEYFSETQRNKGNFPGRFSGRQFSNSRSEMNVSTLELGDSALYLCASSFQQGVNTEAFFGQGTRLTVV.

This chain links TRBV6-1 with TRBJ2-1, with 8 positions matching TRBD2. J gave up 4 bases and V 2 bases, and 4 bases lay outside the gene matches. Germline V gene data show CDR1 as MNHNS and CDR2 as SASEGT. This CDR3 contains 15 residues. The CDR3 region is CASSESGRAYNEQFF. In nucleotides, the CDR3 is TGTGCCAGCAGTGAAAGCGGGAGAGCATACAATGAGCAGTTCTTC.